The text below deals with one TCR beta chain. Its cognate antigen has yet to be identified. No per-base quality is available; no much larger clone lies one base away. TCRbeta CDR3 regions were amplified from genomic DNA by means of the immunoSEQ Assay, a bias-controlled multiplex PCR. Per the source publication's procedure: Nucleated cell counts per sample were estimated from amplification of reference gene primers within the assay. Sequence reads were collapsed and filtered to measure the absolute abundance of every unique TCRbeta CDR3 rearrangement. For each sample, productive Simpson clonality was calculated by taking the square root of Simpson's diversity index across productive rearrangements. Not all clones reach the TCRdb copy of this immuneACCESS table, which keeps in-frame sequences only. Checked studies attribute under half of the gap to unresolved V genes and leave the rest unexplained. V and J calls and clone size are copied from that table; D and trimming were computed from the DNA. This sample holds approximately 120,000 clones; just under 90% were observed only once. Approximately 1.1% of the sample is held by the ten biggest clonotypes.

This entry comes from a study of blood T cell repertoires in COVID-19 (dated by TCRdb to 2020 to 2021). Broadly, across the study: Collaborator samples came from the United States, Italy and Spain and covered acute and convalescent phases of COVID-19. Samples came from the ongoing ImmuneRACE study (first 160 participants) plus 1,254 subjects from 6 global collaborators. The prospective study material was composed of cDNA or gDNA derived from T cells, B-cell-depleted T cells, or PBMCs. HLA class I and class II types, where available, came from metadata supplied by the sample provider rather than from assay-based typing. The repertoires were made available in a free public database intended to serve as a resource for research on the immune response to SARS-CoV-2. Deeply sampled blood TCRbeta repertoires from subjects exposed to, actively infected with, or recovered from COVID-19 were included in the dataset. Sample metadata almost always included a de-identified subject ID, COVID-19 status, age in years and sex.

Collaborating institutions collected whole blood in K2EDTA tubes following their own protocols. For TCRbeta analysis, collaborator samples were shipped as frozen whole blood, as isolated PBMCs, or as DNA extracted from either sample type. A distance of 11 bases separates the germline ends of V and J, which lose 5 bases and 4 bases respectively. From the cysteine up to the phenylalanine, the CDR3 has a length of 13 residues. The CDR3 DNA has 39 bases and is translated from base 1. In the germline V gene, CDR1 corresponds to SGHNT and CDR2 to YENEEA. Results and caveats for the whole study, not just this receptor: Clinical and demographic metadata were provided uncurated, with the amount varying by source and participant.

Sequencing was done on a sample of peripheral blood. The sequence derives from a human donor in a cohort sampled during active COVID-19. Here the chain combines TRBV11-3 and TRBJ1-2, with the identity of the D gene unclear. The nucleotide sequence is given as TGTGCCAGCAGCCCCGTGGCCAGCTATGGCTACACCTTC. Its amino acids are CASSPVASYGYTF.